The 15 T cell receptor beta chains listed next were all sequenced from one sample in a study of T cells expressing NK-cell markers. TCRdb reprocessed the 5' RACE reads and reports one entry per CDR3 protein, with no DNA. Its table lists roughly 180,000 distinct CDR3 sequences. Sequenced material: blood T cells: a sorted CD56 or NKG2C T cell subset, CD4+ or CD8+ T cells, or bulk PBMC T cells (not recorded which). The receptors come from a woman aged 18 to 75 in good health.

This chain connects TRBV29-1 to TRBJ2-2; checking the TCRdb D call of TRBD2 is not possible without DNA. This CDR3 has 18 residues. Germline CDR1 is SQVTM and CDR2 is ANQGSEA. CDR3 amino acids: CSVEVWGTSGIYTGELFF.

The rearrangement links TRBV7-2 to TRBJ2-1. CDR3 size: 13 residues. Germline V gene data show CDR1 as SGHTA and CDR2 as FQGNSA. CDR3 amino acids: CAIDDRSYNEQFF.

The chain is built from TRBV29-1 and TRBJ2-7; lacking DNA, the TRBD1 call made by TCRdb goes unchecked. The CDR3 length is 13 residues. Per the germline V gene, CDR1 is SQVTM and CDR2 is ANQGSEA. CDR3 sequence reads: CSVEGTGTPRQYF.

This chain uses TRBV24-1 with TRBJ2-2. Per germline, CDR1 KGHDR and CDR2 SFDVKD. The CDR3 extends over 13 amino acids. The CDR3 sequence: CATREDGTGELFF.

The V and J genes are TRBV12-5 and TRBJ2-3; TCRdb calls TRBD1, which cannot be checked without DNA. This CDR3 has 14 amino acids. Germline V gives CDR1 LGHNT, CDR2 FRNRAP. The CDR3 reads CASGPMGETDTQYF.

The V and J genes are TRBV9 and TRBJ2-7; TCRdb calls TRBD2, which cannot be checked without DNA. The CDR3 is 14 residues long. Looked up from germline, CDR1 is SGDLS and CDR2 is YYNGEE. The CDR3 reads CASSVDGASGEQYF.

The V and J genes are TRBV29-1 and TRBJ2-7. Germline CDR1 SQVTM, CDR2 ANQGSEA. The CDR3 loop spans 11 amino acids. CDR3 residues: CSVPKGREQYF.

This chain uses TRBV9 with TRBJ1-6; TCRdb outputs TRBD1, but without DNA this stays unchecked. The CDR3 spans 15 residues. CDR1 is SGDLS, CDR2 YYNGEE, per germline. CDR3 amino acids: CASSVGDSNNSPLHF.

The CDR3 here is CAISETGDPQPQHF. The chain combines TRBV10-3 with TRBJ1-5; TCRdb designates TRBD1, a call that cannot be tested without DNA. The CDR3 is made up of 14 amino acids. Germline CDR1 reads ENHRY; CDR2 reads SYGVKD.

The chain combines TRBV7-3 with TRBJ2-3; the TRBD1 assignment by TCRdb is unverifiable without DNA. The germline V gene has CDR1 SGHTA and CDR2 FQGTGA. The CDR3 has 17 amino acids. The CDR3 reads CASSLGAPTQIGDTQYF.

The gene calls are TRBV7-9 and TRBJ2-4; TCRdb's assignment of TRBD1 cannot be checked, as there is no DNA. Germline V gene sequence: CDR1 SEHNR, CDR2 FQNEAQ (reference sequence). The length of the CDR3 is 15 residues. CDR3 sequence: CASSVAGSPKNIQYF.

V is TRBV20-1 and J is TRBJ1-1; TCRdb indicates TRBD1, and absent DNA this call remains unverified. The CDR3 runs 13 residues. Looked up from germline, CDR1 is DFQATT and CDR2 is SNEGSKA (reference sequence). The CDR3 protein is CSASGTVITEAFF.

The chain couples TRBV7-8 to TRBJ2-5; TCRdb proposes TRBD1, but this gene call is untestable without DNA. Germline lookup yields CDR1 SGHVS and CDR2 FQNEAQ. The CDR3 is 13 amino acids. CDR3 in amino acids: CASIQRRAETQYF.

This chain connects TRBV4-3 to TRBJ2-1; TCRdb calls TRBD2, which cannot be checked without DNA. The CDR3 covers 21 residues. Germline V gene data show CDR1 as LGHNA and CDR2 as YSLEER. The CDR3 here is CASSQYQFRLAVDVIYNEQFF.

The chain links TRBV9 to TRBJ2-3; with no DNA, the TCRdb D assignment of TRBD2 cannot be verified. The CDR3 extends over 17 amino acids. Germline CDR1 is SGDLS and CDR2 is YYNGEE. CDR3 residues: CASSVAGQSPSTDTQYF.